The clone carrying this T cell receptor beta chain was counted ten times or more. The CDR3 totals 15 residues. The ends were cut back, 5 bases at V and 5 bases at J, with 13 bases in the middle. This specimen belongs to a study of T-cell reconstitution after alpha-beta-depleted transplantation in children. Construction of the TCRbeta library involved unique molecular identifiers. In TCRdb, the PCR reads were re-called with MiXCR into one record per CDR3 protein. The sample comprises about 120,000 distinct CDR3 sequences, 20% to 25% of which are singletons, and about 10% rests with the top ten. V gene TRBV12-3 or TRBV12-4 combines with J gene TRBJ1-6; a weak D match, TRBD1 (6 bases). This receptor was obtained from a male patient between 2 and 10 years old who had a stem cell transplant for chronic granulomatous disease, so the T cells may come from the graft donor. Sequenced material: PBMCs, mostly from graft donor cells, taken 180 days after TCRalphabeta/CD19-depleted stem cell transplant. CDR3 amino acids: CASSTGGHNNSPLHF. The DNA of the CDR3 is TGTGCCAGCAGTACGGGGGGCCATAATAATTCACCCCTCCACTTT.